This T cell receptor (beta chain) was obtained from a study of vaccination effects on CD4 cells after COVID-19 (dated by TCRdb to between 2021 and 2024). Notes on the research overall: In the ViraFEST assay, PBMC were stimulated with viral peptide pools, and TCR sequencing was then used to find antigen-specific CD4+ T cell clonotypes based on their expansion. Across the study, the median time from the second dose to post-vaccine sampling was 72 days (range 14 to 241). Roughly 1.9 million PBMC per well were cultured with 9 to 10 ug/ml peptides in IMDM containing approximately 4.6% human AB serum, approximately 9.9 IU/ml IL-2 and gentamicin. In both COVID-19 convalescent patients and infection-naive vaccine recipients, the study compared SARS-CoV-2 spike-specific CD4+ TCR repertoires from before mRNA vaccination with those from after it. The full study included 10 COVID-19 convalescent patients and a handful of SARS-CoV-2-naive healthy vaccine recipients. Cultures from other donors in the study were sequenced using the Oncomine TCR Beta short-read assay on an Illumina iSeq 100. Paper-wide results and their limitations: Only a small number of convalescent patients were included, and no early post-infection timepoints were available, which limited the study. Among healthy vaccine recipients, nearly all vaccine-induced clones were SARS-CoV-2 mono-reactive, and just 1 of 255 was cross-reactive with common cold coronaviruses. At late post-vaccination timepoints, both infection-induced and vaccine-induced clones showed marked clonal contraction, consistent with waning T cell responses.

For this clone: Its cognate antigen has yet to be identified. Base qualities are not at hand, and no much larger clone is one base apart.

Libraries were made using the immunoSEQ multiplex PCR assay. DNA from the cultured and isolated CD4+ T cells underwent TCR beta CDR3 sequencing. The study's own analysis went as follows. Non-productive TCR sequences were removed and reads were trimmed to the CDR3 region, keeping CDR3s of at least 7 amino acids. The MANAFEST web app was used to pick out antigen-specific clonotypes by comparing their expansion in peptide wells with that in reference cultures. To count as positive, a clone had to show expansion at FDR<0.05 compared with the reference and with all other wells, an odds ratio above 5, and a frequency above 0.1% in two replicate wells. A clonotype was called cross-reactive if it was significantly expanded both in SARS-CoV-2 spike wells and in at least one common cold coronavirus spike condition. CDR3 similarity was assessed by Levenshtein distance with the stringdist R package, and unrooted trees were built with ape in R 3.6.1. TCRdb re-hosts the immuneACCESS table, in-frame sequences only. Its copies lack some clones; in the studies checked, an unresolved V gene accounts for under half of them, and the cause for the rest is not known. That table furnishes V, J and clone size, whereas the DNA furnished D and trimming. The sample contains fewer than 85,000 clones, around 70% of them found a single time. About 2.3% of the sample goes to the ten largest clones.

The CDR3 starts with the cysteine, ends with the phenylalanine, and has 15 residues. Of all the DNA, just the CDR3 is kept, 45 bases in frame from base 1. The germline V gene (reference sequence) supplies CDR1 GTSNPN and CDR2 SVGIG. Trimming takes 0 bases off V and 3 bases off J; junction bases not matched to a gene: 5. After 10 to 11 days of culture, CD4+ T cells were isolated with the EasySep CD4+ T cell isolation kit. Participants received two doses of either the BNT162b2 or the mRNA-1273 mRNA SARS-CoV-2 vaccine. None of the healthy vaccine recipients had a prior SARS-CoV-2 infection, which was confirmed by nucleocapsid antibody tests that came back negative both before and after vaccination. Half of the culture medium was replaced with fresh IL-2-containing medium on days 3 and 7. Unless noted otherwise, every peptide stimulation condition was cultured in triplicate wells. Using Ficoll-Paque Plus gradient centrifugation, PBMC were separated from whole blood and then either used fresh or cryopreserved at -140C. The QIAamp micro DNA kit was used to extract genomic DNA from the cultured CD4+ T cells.

The rearrangement combines TRBV30 with TRBJ1-5; 7 nucleotides in the junction match TRBD1. The specimen comprised CD4+ T cells from PBMCs cultured without peptide, sampled after COVID-19 vaccination. The TCR sequence derives from a human donor who received a COVID-19 vaccine. The DNA reads TGTGCCTGGAGTGTACAGGGGCTCCCCAATCAGCCCCAGCATTTT. Translated, this is CAWSVQGLPNQPQHF.